This TCR beta chain is drawn from a study of blood T cell repertoires in COVID-19. Some clones are missing from TCRdb's copy, which holds only in-frame ones; the method was immunoSEQ multiplex PCR. The sample consists of hundreds of thousands of clones, 85% to 90% of them appearing once. Sequencing was done on a sample of PBMCs or T cells enriched from blood (not recorded which). This receptor was taken from a man between 18 and 35 years old who had recovered from COVID-19.

In DNA form, the CDR3 reads TGCGCCAGCAGCCCGGAGACCGCTTCCTACGAGCAGTACTTC. It yields the protein CASSPETASYEQYF. The chain links TRBV4-3 to TRBJ2-7; D unclear. CDR1 and CDR2 (germline): LGHNA, YSLEER. Trimming pared 4 bases from V and 1 base from J, leaving 11 bases between. This CDR3 comprises 14 residues.